This T cell receptor (beta chain) was obtained from a study of blood T cell repertoires in COVID-19. Original analysis: Reference gene primer amplification gave nucleated cell count estimates. The data were produced by immunoSEQ multiplex PCR, yet TCRdb's version contains in-frame clones alone and is incomplete. V, J and clone size were drawn from that table, and D and trimming were deduced from the DNA. The table shows under 100,000 clones, with roughly nine tenths occurring only once. Deletions cut 6 bases from V and 4 bases from J, with 19 bases between. The germline CDR1 and CDR2 sequences are MNHEY and SVGEGT. The CDR3 length is 16 residues.

The sequence came from a man between 45 and 60 years old with acute or convalescent COVID-19. The V gene is TRBV6-2 or TRBV6-3, the J gene TRBJ2-1; D possibly corresponds to TRBD2 (6 bases). Sequencing used peripheral blood. The CDR3: CASSRDGGMGYNEQFF. DNA of the CDR3: TGTGCCAGCAGCCGGGACGGAGGGATGGGTTACAATGAGCAGTTCTTC.